Following are 16 T cell receptor beta chains from one sample sequenced in a study of blood T cell repertoires in COVID-19. Sequencing was performed with immunoSEQ multiplex PCR; in TCRdb, only in-frame clones are kept and a portion is missing. This sample has a few hundred thousand clones, with about nine tenths found just once. The sequenced material came from peripheral blood. The receptors here all came from a woman aged 50 to 65 who had recovered from COVID-19.

The chain joins TRBV7-2 to TRBJ1-5; perhaps TRBD1 as D (5 bases). Trimming left V 4 bases short and J 7 bases short, with 23 bases between. This CDR3 spans 17 amino acids. Germline V gives CDR1 SGHTA, CDR2 FQGNSA. CDR3 sequence reads: CASSSGGGLREGQPQHF. The CDR3, as DNA: TGTGCCAGCAGCTCCGGGGGGGGACTCAGGGAGGGCCAGCCCCAGCATTTT.

The chain links TRBV15 to TRBJ2-6; D call uncertain. The germline V gene has CDR1 LNHNV and CDR2 YYDKDF (reference sequence). Trimming stripped 0 bases from V and 0 bases from J, with 6 bases between. The CDR3 is 16 amino acids. The CDR3 bases are TGTGCCACCAGCAGAGATATCCCCTCTGGGGCCAACGTCCTGACTTTC. It translates to CATSRDIPSGANVLTF.

This chain joins TRBV6-4 and TRBJ2-1; 14 positions agree with TRBD2. CDR1 is MRHNA, CDR2 SNTAGT, per germline. The CDR3 spans 18 residues. Trimming removed 3 bases from V and 2 bases from J; junction bases left unmatched: 6. The CDR3 protein is CASSEGGLAGVPYNEQFF. The CDR3 region has the DNA TGTGCCAGCAGTGAAGGGGGACTAGCGGGGGTACCCTACAATGAGCAGTTCTTC.

The chain uses TRBV11-2 and TRBJ2-1; maybe TRBD2 (6 bases). Germline CDR1 SGHAT, CDR2 FQNNGV. Trimming left V 5 bases short and J 3 bases short, with 14 bases between. CDR3 length: 15 amino acids. This chain's CDR3 is CASSPRDSYYNEQFF. In DNA, the CDR3 is TGTGCCAGCAGCCCACGGGACTCCTACTACAATGAGCAGTTCTTC.

This chain joins TRBV29-1 and TRBJ2-7, with 12 bases aligning to TRBD1. Trimming removed 4 bases from V and 6 bases from J; junction bases left unmatched: 4. Germline assignment: CDR1 SQVTM and CDR2 ANQGSEA. The CDR3 loop spans 13 amino acids. The CDR3 here is CSVAPGQGAEQYF. The CDR3 coding sequence is TGCAGCGTTGCTCCGGGACAGGGGGCCGAGCAGTACTTC.

The chain joins TRBV5-1 to TRBJ2-3, with TRBD1 matching 10 bases. The trim removed 0 bases at V and 5 bases at J, leaving 3 bases unmatched. The CDR3 is 15 residues long. Germline assignment: CDR1 SGHRS and CDR2 YFSETQ. Here the CDR3 DNA reads TGCGCCAGCAGCTTGGCCGGGACAGGGGAAGATACGCAGTATTTT. Translation gives CASSLAGTGEDTQYF.

CDR3 loop: CSVTMDRRKPSNYGYTF. The DNA for the CDR3 is TGCAGCGTGACGATGGACAGGAGAAAACCCTCTAACTATGGCTACACCTTC. The chain is built from TRBV29-1 and TRBJ1-2; 7 bases agree with TRBD1. V was clipped by 6 bases and J by 0 bases; unmatched bases: 16. Germline CDR1 and CDR2: SQVTM and ANQGSEA. CDR3 size: 17 residues.

The rearrangement uses TRBV28 and TRBJ2-5; D may be TRBD2 (6 bases). The germline gives CDR1 MDHEN, CDR2 SYDVKM. The CDR3 has 15 amino acids. Trimming stripped 5 bases from V and 5 bases from J, with 18 bases between. The CDR3 spells CASSPPRGGGETQYF. CDR3 coding DNA: TGTGCCAGCAGTCCGCCGAGGGGAGGTGGGGAGACCCAGTACTTC.

This sequence joins TRBV4-3 and TRBJ1-4; possibly TRBD1 for D (6 bases). Germline V gives CDR1 LGHNA, CDR2 YSLEER. The CDR3 is made up of 15 amino acids. Trimming shortened V by 3 bases and J by 2 bases, and 10 bases separated the two germline ends. CDR3: CASSQADRTNEKLFF. CDR3 nucleotide sequence: TGCGCCAGCAGCCAGGCCGACAGGACTAATGAAAAACTGTTTTTT.

This clone showed up just a few times. This chain links TRBV11-2 with TRBJ2-1; D unclear. Germline-derived CDR1 and CDR2 are SGHAT and FQNNGV. V lost 1 base to trimming and J lost 0 bases, with 13 bases between them. The CDR3 contains 17 residues. CDR3 nucleotide sequence: TGTGCCAGCAGCTTAGTGTCACTTTTGAGCTCCTACAATGAGCAGTTCTTC. It encodes CASSLVSLLSSYNEQFF.

Here the CDR3 DNA reads TGTGCCAGCAGTTTTCGACAGGGGGCCTACAATGAGCAGTTCTTC. It is translated as CASSFRQGAYNEQFF. This chain joins TRBV27 and TRBJ2-1; 9 nucleotides align to TRBD1. This CDR3 spans 15 amino acids. The germline V gene has CDR1 MNHEY and CDR2 SMNVEV (reference sequence). J gave up 2 bases and V 3 bases, and 2 bases lay outside the gene matches.

V is TRBV11-2 and J is TRBJ1-1; no definite D call. In germline, CDR1 is SGHAT, CDR2 FQNNGV. CDR3 length: 15 amino acids. Trimming removed 1 base at V and 5 bases at J, with 14 bases between. The CDR3 DNA reads as TGTGCCAGCAGCTTAGTGGTACGTCAGGCGACTGAAGCTTTCTTT. Amino acid sequence: CASSLVVRQATEAFF.

The CDR3 coding sequence is TGTGCCAGCAGCTTGGCACAGCTTAATGAAAAACTGTTTTTT. It encodes CASSLAQLNEKLFF. The chain recombines TRBV5-6 with TRBJ1-4; D unresolved. Trimming cost V 0 bases and J 4 bases, with 7 bases left between them. The CDR3 has 14 amino acids. Germline V lookup: CDR1 SGHDT, CDR2 YYEEEE. The full variable domain, completed using reference TRBV5-6 and TRBJ1-4, is DAGVTQSPTHLIKTRGQQVTLRCSPKSGHDTVSWYQQALGQGPQFIFQYYEEEERQRGNFPDRFSGHQFPNYSSELNVNALLLGDSALYLCASSLAQLNEKLFFGSGTQLSVL.

The V gene is TRBV6-2 or TRBV6-3, the J gene TRBJ2-7, with TRBD1 matching 10 bases. Trimming removed 6 bases from V and 1 base from J; junction bases left unmatched: 6. The CDR3 is made up of 15 amino acids. CDR1 and CDR2 (germline): MNHEY, SVGEGT. The CDR3, as DNA: TGTGCCAGCAGCTCCGGGACAGGGGTTTCCTACGAGCAGTACTTC. This codes for CASSSGTGVSYEQYF.

The V and J genes are TRBV6-2 or TRBV6-3 and TRBJ2-5, with D possibly matching TRBD2 (5 bases). V lost 5 bases, J lost 10 bases, and 11 bases lay in between. CDR3 length: 11 amino acids. CDR1 and CDR2 (germline): MNHEY, SVGEGT. The CDR3 coding sequence is TGTGCCAGCAGTAACGGGGTGGTCCAGTACTTC. Translating it yields CASSNGVVQYF.

V is TRBV11-2 and J is TRBJ2-2, with D hard to call. Trimming pared 5 bases from V and 4 bases from J, leaving 14 bases between. Germline CDR1 is SGHAT and CDR2 is FQNNGV. The CDR3 loop spans 15 amino acids. The CDR3 nucleotides read TGTGCCAGCAGCCCACCCCACAGATCCACCGGGGAGCTGTTTTTT. Encoded protein: CASSPPHRSTGELFF. Drawing the rest from reference TRBV11-2 and TRBJ2-2, the complete variable domain is EAGVAQSPRYKIIEKRQSVAFWCNPISGHATLYWYQQILGQGPKLLIQFQNNGVVDDSQLPKDRFSAERLKGVDSTLKIQPAKLEDSAVYLCASSPPHRSTGELFFGEGSRLTVL.